The entry below describes one TCR beta chain. The germline CDR1 and CDR2 sequences are SNHLY and FYNNEI. The CDR3 sequence is 13 residues long. Trimming cost V 8 bases and J 3 bases, with 11 bases left between them. This entry belongs to a study of blood T cell repertoires in COVID-19. Study at large: The United States, Italy and Spain supplied acute and convalescent COVID-19 samples. From T cells, B-cell-depleted T cells, or PBMCs came the material, which was cDNA or gDNA.

Authors' analysis steps: Quantification of nucleated cells was approximated via reference gene primer amplification. Assay: immunoSEQ multiplex PCR; the TCRdb copy retains only in-frame clones and omits some. Clone size and V and J calls were adopted from that table, with D and trimming inferred from the DNA. The table has around 190,000 clones, under 85% seen once; the top ten hold about 7%. The sequence came from a human donor in a cohort sampled during active COVID-19. The sequenced sample consisted of peripheral blood. The chain is built from TRBV2 and TRBJ1-5; a weak D match, TRBD1 (6 bases). The CDR3 here is CASHGTPNQPQHF. The CDR3 DNA sequence: TGTGCCAGCCACGGGACACCCAATCAGCCCCAGCATTTT.